A single sample is the source of the 19 T cell receptor beta chains below, sequenced in a study of neurological immune-mediated disorders. From the 5' RACE reads, TCRdb called clonotypes with MiXCR, one entry per CDR3 protein. The sample lists approximately 30,000 distinct CDR3 sequences; 5.5% to 7% were seen once. Material: CD4+ T cells from blood. These receptors came from a woman between 45 and 65 years old in good health.

This clonotype was counted at least ten times. This sequence joins TRBV27 and TRBJ2-1, with D maybe TRBD2 (5 bases). Trimming left V 0 bases short and J 4 bases short, with 16 bases between. The CDR3 is 17 residues long. CDR1 MNHEY and CDR2 SMNVEV come from the germline V gene (reference sequence). The DNA for the CDR3 is TGTGCCAGCAGTTTATCGCTGGTGGGAGTAGGGTACAATGAGCAGTTCTTC. Protein sequence: CASSLSLVGVGYNEQFF.

The table lists this clonotype with many counts. The V gene is TRBV6-6, the J gene TRBJ2-1, with 8 bases lining up with TRBD2. Per germline, CDR1 MNHNY and CDR2 SVGAGI (reference sequence). CDR3 length: 15 amino acids. V shed 5 bases, J shed 5 bases, and the junction held 8 bases outside the gene matches. CDR3: CASSNSGGTNNEQFF. The CDR3 region has the DNA TGTGCCAGCAGTAATTCGGGGGGGACTAACAATGAGCAGTTCTTC.

This clonotype came up many times. This chain joins TRBV21-1 and TRBJ2-5; the listed D gene, TRBD1, was not tested against the DNA. TRBV21-1 is assigned pseudogene status. The CDR3 has 15 residues. CDR3 protein: CASSNRDRELETQYF. In nucleotides, the CDR3 is TGTGCCAGCAGCAACCGGGACAGGGAGCTGGAGACCCAGTACTTC.

This clonotype appeared many times. V usage is TRBV5-1 and J usage is TRBJ2-3; no firm D call. The CDR3 spans 13 residues. Germline lookup yields CDR1 SGHRS and CDR2 YFSETQ. Trimming took off 4 bases at V and 2 bases at J, with 8 bases between the two ends. The CDR3 spells CASSPQITDTQYF. The CDR3 DNA reads as TGCGCCAGCAGCCCTCAGATCACAGATACGCAGTATTTT.

This clonotype was counted many times. The chain joins TRBV27 to TRBJ2-6; either TRBD1 or TRBD2 may fit D (5 bases each). Germline V gives CDR1 MNHEY, CDR2 SMNVEV (reference sequence). The CDR3 length is 15 residues. V gave up 6 bases and J gave up 4 bases, with 13 bases separating them. The CDR3, as DNA: TGTGCCAGCAGACTATGGGGGTCCGGGGCCAACGTCCTGACTTTC. This encodes CASRLWGSGANVLTF.

This clonotype has ten or more counts. The rearrangement uses TRBV24-1 and TRBJ1-2, with 8 bases aligning to TRBD1. V trimming: 4 bases; J trimming: 4 bases; junction bases outside the gene matches: 7. Germline V gene lookup returns CDR1 KGHDR and CDR2 SFDVKD. This CDR3 spans 15 amino acids. CDR3 sequence: CATSDPDRETYGYTF. The CDR3 DNA reads TGTGCCACCAGTGACCCGGACAGGGAGACCTATGGCTACACCTTC.

This clonotype was picked up many times. The rearrangement links TRBV6-2 or TRBV6-3 to TRBJ2-7; TRBD2 matches 10 bases. Unmatched junction bases numbered 8, after V lost 6 bases and J lost 3 bases. The CDR3 has 15 amino acids. From germline, CDR1 is MNHEY and CDR2 SVGEGT. The CDR3 here is CASRHSSGSIYEQYF. The CDR3 nucleotides read TGTGCCAGCAGACACTCTAGCGGGAGTATCTACGAGCAGTACTTC.

This clonotype was seen repeatedly, ten times or more. V is TRBV5-8 and J is TRBJ2-1, with 13 bases identical to TRBD2. CDR3 length: 18 residues. Germline assignment: CDR1 SGHTS and CDR2 YDEGEE. After removal of 0 bases from V and 5 bases from J, the junction contained 8 bases not matched to a gene. The CDR3 DNA sequence: TGTGCCAGCAGCTTGGCTTTACTAGCGGGGGGGAATAACAATGAGCAGTTCTTC. Amino acids: CASSLALLAGGNNNEQFF.

This clonotype was observed at least ten times. The CDR3 bases are TGCAGTGCTAGAGACGATGGACAGGGGACCGGCCAGCCCCAGCATTTT. The encoded protein is CSARDDGQGTGQPQHF. This chain connects TRBV20-1 to TRBJ1-5, with 9 bases aligning to TRBD1. The junction had 10 bases not matched to a gene; V was cut back by 0 bases and J by 7 bases. Germline CDR1 DFQATT, CDR2 SNEGSKA (reference sequence). The CDR3 has 16 residues.

Comments on this clonotype: The DNA is omitted, as the CDR3 cannot be located on it reliably, and the CDR3 follows TCRdb's listing. The chain has TRBV7-9 and TRBJ2-1. Germline V gives CDR1 SEHNR, CDR2 FQNEAQ (reference sequence). Both ends counted, the CDR3 spans 17 residues. Here the CDR3 reads CASSFYICSANNNEQFF.

This clonotype showed up just a few times. V and J are TRBV28 and TRBJ1-5; a possible D gene is TRBD1 (5 bases). V lost 5 bases and J lost 5, with 10 bases in between. The CDR3 spans 13 residues. From germline, CDR1 is MDHEN and CDR2 SYDVKM. CDR3 sequence (DNA): TGTGCCAGCAGTGGGGGGGAAGATCAGCCCCAGCATTTT. As protein: CASSGGEDQPQHF. The entire variable domain, with the rest obtained from reference TRBV28 and TRBJ1-5, is as follows: DVKVTQSSRYLVKRTGEKVFLECVQDMDHENMFWYRQDPGLGLRLIYFSYDVKMKEKGDIPEGYSVSREKKERFSLILESASTNQTSMYLCASSGGEDQPQHFGDGTRLSIL.

Sample share makes this clonotype medium-sized (0.01 to 0.1%). V usage is TRBV29-1 and J usage is TRBJ2-1, with D possibly TRBD1 on 5 matching bases. CDR1 SQVTM and CDR2 ANQGSEA come from the germline V gene. Trimming removed 7 bases from V and 4 bases from J, with 14 bases in between. The length of the CDR3 is 13 residues. The CDR3 is CSAQGDGYNEQFF. DNA of the CDR3: TGCAGCGCCCAAGGGGATGGTTACAATGAGCAGTTCTTC.

This clonotype was observed many times. This rearrangement joins TRBV29-1 to TRBJ1-3; 11 bases map to TRBD1. Germline trimming cut 4 bases from V and 0 bases from J; bases unmatched to any gene: 2. From germline, CDR1 is SQVTM and CDR2 ANQGSEA. The CDR3 is 15 residues long. This chain's CDR3 is CSVGTGGNSGNTIYF. The DNA for the CDR3 is TGCAGCGTTGGGACAGGGGGCAACTCTGGAAACACCATATATTTT.

This clonotype occurred many times. The rearrangement joins TRBV6-2 or TRBV6-3 to TRBJ2-7, with 9 bases that match TRBD1. The V gene end was trimmed by 5 bases and the J gene end by 5 bases; junction bases not matched to a gene: 10. The CDR3 extends over 15 amino acids. Germline CDR1 MNHEY, CDR2 SVGEGT. The CDR3 loop reads CASSPGQGPLDEQYF. The CDR3 nucleotides read TGTGCCAGCAGTCCAGGACAGGGGCCTCTCGACGAGCAGTACTTC.

Ten or more counts support this clonotype. A much larger clonotype is one base distant, so this may be a read error. The J gene is TRBJ2-1, the V gene TRBV29-1, with 7 bases identical to TRBD1. Germline CDR1 reads SQVTM; CDR2 reads ANQGSEA. CDR3 length: 12 residues. V dropped 7 bases and J dropped 6; count of bases not matched to a gene: 6. The CDR3 nucleotides are TGCAGCGAAAGGGGGCGGCGCAATGAGCAGTTCTTC. Its protein product is CSERGRRNEQFF.

This clonotype has just a few counts. This chain connects TRBV20-1 to TRBJ2-7; TRBD2 agrees at 8 bases. After removal of 0 bases from V and 2 bases from J, the junction contained 12 bases not matched to a gene. This CDR3 contains 17 residues. Germline V gene data show CDR1 as DFQATT and CDR2 as SNEGSKA (reference sequence). This chain's CDR3 is CSARDEDSSGAAYEQYF. The CDR3, as DNA: TGCAGTGCTAGAGATGAGGATAGTAGCGGGGCTGCCTACGAGCAGTACTTC.

This clonotype showed up many times. The CDR3 DNA reads TGTGCCAGCAGCTCGACCGGACAGGCGAACACCGGGGAGCTGTTTTTT. Protein sequence: CASSSTGQANTGELFF. The chain has TRBV5-6 and TRBJ2-2, with 7 positions matching TRBD1. The V gene's germline CDR1 is SGHDT and CDR2 YYEEEE. The CDR3 has 16 amino acids. With 3 bases clipped from V and 0 bases from J, the junction kept 5 bases outside the gene matches.

This clonotype was observed many times. The chain joins TRBV28 to TRBJ2-3; 7 nucleotides align to TRBD1. The CDR3 loop spans 14 amino acids. Germline assignment: CDR1 MDHEN and CDR2 SYDVKM. V lost 5 bases to trimming and J lost 2 bases; unmatched junction nucleotides: 4. The CDR3 region is CASSLQGTTDTQYF. As DNA, the CDR3 is TGTGCCAGCAGTCTACAGGGGACCACAGATACGCAGTATTTT.

This clonotype was recorded at least ten times. CDR3 in amino acids: CASSWTGTGNTGELFF. The CDR3 DNA follows: TGTGCCAGCAGCTGGACCGGGACAGGGAACACCGGGGAGCTGTTTTTT. V usage is TRBV11-1 and J usage is TRBJ2-2, with 8 bases matching TRBD1. The germline CDR1 and CDR2 sequences are SGHAT and FQDESV (reference sequence). Germline trimming cut 4 bases from V and 1 base from J; bases unmatched to any gene: 5. The CDR3 length is 16 residues.